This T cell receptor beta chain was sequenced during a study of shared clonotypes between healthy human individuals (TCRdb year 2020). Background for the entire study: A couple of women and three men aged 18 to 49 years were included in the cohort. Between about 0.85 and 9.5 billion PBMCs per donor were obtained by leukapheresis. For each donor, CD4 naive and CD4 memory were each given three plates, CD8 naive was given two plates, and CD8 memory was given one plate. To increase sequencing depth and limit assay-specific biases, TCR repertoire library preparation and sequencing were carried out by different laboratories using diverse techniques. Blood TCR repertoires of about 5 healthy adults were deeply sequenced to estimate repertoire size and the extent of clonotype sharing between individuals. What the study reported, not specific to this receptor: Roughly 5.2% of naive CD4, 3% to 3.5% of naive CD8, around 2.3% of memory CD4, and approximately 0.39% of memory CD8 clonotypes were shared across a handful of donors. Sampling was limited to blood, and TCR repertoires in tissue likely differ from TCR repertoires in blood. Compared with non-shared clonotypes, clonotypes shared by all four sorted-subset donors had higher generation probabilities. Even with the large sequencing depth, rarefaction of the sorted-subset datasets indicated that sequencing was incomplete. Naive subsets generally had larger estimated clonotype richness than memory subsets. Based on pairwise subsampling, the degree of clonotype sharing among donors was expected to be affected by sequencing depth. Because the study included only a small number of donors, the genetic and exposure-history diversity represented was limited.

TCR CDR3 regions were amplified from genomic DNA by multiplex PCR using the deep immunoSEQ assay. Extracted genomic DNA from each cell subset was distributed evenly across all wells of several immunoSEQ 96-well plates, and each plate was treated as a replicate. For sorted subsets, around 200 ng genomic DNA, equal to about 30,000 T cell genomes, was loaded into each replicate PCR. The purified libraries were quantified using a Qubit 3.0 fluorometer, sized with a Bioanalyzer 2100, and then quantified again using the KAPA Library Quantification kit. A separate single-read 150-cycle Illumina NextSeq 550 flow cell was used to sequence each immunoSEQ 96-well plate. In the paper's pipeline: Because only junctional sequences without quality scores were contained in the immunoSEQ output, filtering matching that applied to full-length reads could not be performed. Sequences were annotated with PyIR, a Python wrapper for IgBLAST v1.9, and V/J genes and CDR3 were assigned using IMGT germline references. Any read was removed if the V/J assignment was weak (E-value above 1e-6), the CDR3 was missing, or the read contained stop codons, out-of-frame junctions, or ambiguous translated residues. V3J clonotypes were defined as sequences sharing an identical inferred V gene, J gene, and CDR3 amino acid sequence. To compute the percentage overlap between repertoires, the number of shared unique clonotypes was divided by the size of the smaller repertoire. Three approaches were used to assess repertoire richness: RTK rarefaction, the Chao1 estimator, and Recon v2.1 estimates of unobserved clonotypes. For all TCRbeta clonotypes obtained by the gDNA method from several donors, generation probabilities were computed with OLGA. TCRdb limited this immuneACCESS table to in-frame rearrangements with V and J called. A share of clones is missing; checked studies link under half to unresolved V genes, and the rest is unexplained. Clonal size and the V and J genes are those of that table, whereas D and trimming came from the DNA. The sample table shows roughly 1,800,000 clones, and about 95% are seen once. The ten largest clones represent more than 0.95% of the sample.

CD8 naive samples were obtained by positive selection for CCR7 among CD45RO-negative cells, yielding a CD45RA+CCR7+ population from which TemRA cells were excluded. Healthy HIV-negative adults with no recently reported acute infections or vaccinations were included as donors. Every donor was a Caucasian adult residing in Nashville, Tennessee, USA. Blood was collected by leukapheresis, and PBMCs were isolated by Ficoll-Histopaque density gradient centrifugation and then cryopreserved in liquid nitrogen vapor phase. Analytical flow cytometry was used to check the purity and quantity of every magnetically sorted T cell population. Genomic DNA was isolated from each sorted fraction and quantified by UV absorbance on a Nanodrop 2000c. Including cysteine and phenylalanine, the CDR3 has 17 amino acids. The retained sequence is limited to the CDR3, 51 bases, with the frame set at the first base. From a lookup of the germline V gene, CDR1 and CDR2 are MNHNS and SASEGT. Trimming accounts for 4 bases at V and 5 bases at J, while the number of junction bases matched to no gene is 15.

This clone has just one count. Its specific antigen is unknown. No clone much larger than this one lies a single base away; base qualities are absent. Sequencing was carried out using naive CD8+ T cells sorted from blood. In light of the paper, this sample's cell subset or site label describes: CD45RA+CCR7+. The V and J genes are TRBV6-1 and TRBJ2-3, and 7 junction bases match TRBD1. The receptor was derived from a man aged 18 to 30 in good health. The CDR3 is CASSGKLGITGVDTQYF. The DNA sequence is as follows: TGTGCCAGCAGTGGGAAATTGGGAATTACAGGGGTAGATACGCAGTATTTT.